These 28 T cell receptor beta chains share one sample of origin, sequenced in a study of cytomegalovirus exposure and HLA in healthy donors. With 60 Vbeta and 13 Jbeta primers, the PCR was carried out. Libraries were prepared by immunoSEQ multiplex PCR; TCRdb keeps only in-frame clonotypes and omits some of them. There are 150,000 to 200,000 clones in the sample; roughly 79% occur only once, and about 1.3% lies in the top ten. Material for sequencing was PBMCs. All receptors come from a woman aged 45 to 65 in good health and CMV-seronegative.

Here the CDR3 reads CASSQGGSSNQPQHF. Here the CDR3 DNA reads TGCGCCAGCAGTCAGGGGGGATCTAGCAATCAGCCCCAGCATTTT. The gene calls are TRBV4-1 and TRBJ1-5; 7 bases match TRBD1. Germline V gene lookup returns CDR1 MGHRA and CDR2 YSYEKL. The CDR3 has 15 amino acids. With V trimmed by 6 bases and J by 0 bases, 5 bases remained unmatched.

This sequence joins TRBV28 and TRBJ1-5, with TRBD1 matching 7 bases. The trim removed 6 bases at V and 5 bases at J, leaving 10 bases unmatched. The CDR3 totals 15 residues. Per germline, CDR1 MDHEN and CDR2 SYDVKM. As DNA, the CDR3 is TGTGCCAGCAGCTACCCCAGGGGGATTGATCAGCCCCAGCATTTT. Encoded protein: CASSYPRGIDQPQHF.

This CDR3 is CASSKTSGTEETQYF. The CDR3 nucleotides are TGTGCCAGCAGCAAGACTAGCGGGACGGAAGAGACCCAGTACTTC. The V gene is TRBV7-3, the J gene TRBJ2-5; 11 positions agree with TRBD2. This CDR3 is built from 15 residues. With 5 bases clipped from V and 3 bases from J, the junction kept 5 bases outside the gene matches. The germline CDR1 and CDR2 sequences are SGHTA and FQGTGA. Complete variable domain (other parts from reference TRBV7-3 and TRBJ2-5): GAGVSQTPSNKVTEKGKYVELRCDPISGHTALYWYRQSLGQGPEFLIYFQGTGAADDSGLPNDRFFAVRPEGSVSTLKIQRTERGDSAVYLCASSKTSGTEETQYFGPGTRLLVL.

This chain joins TRBV28 and TRBJ2-7; 7 bases agree with TRBD2. V was clipped by 2 bases and J by 3 bases; unmatched bases: 7. Germline V CDR1 and CDR2: MDHEN, SYDVKM. The CDR3 extends over 15 amino acids. The CDR3 loop is CASSLTGTTDYEQYF. CDR3 sequence (DNA): TGTGCCAGCAGTTTAACCGGGACTACCGACTACGAGCAGTACTTC.

As for this clone: No conserved phenylalanine or tryptophan is present at the end of the CDR3, so a read error is the likely explanation. Because the CDR3's place on the DNA is in doubt, the DNA is left out and the CDR3 is given as listed by TCRdb. This chain joins TRBV28 and TRBJ2-7; the D call in the table, TRBD2, was not verified against the DNA. Germline CDR1 MDHEN, CDR2 SYDVKM. The CDR3 totals 12 residues, both ends included. CDR3 protein: CASSHGTSGNTL.

CDR3 bases: TGTGCCAGCAGCTTGGACGGGTTAATTGTCTATGGCTACACCTTC. The encoded protein is CASSLDGLIVYGYTF. The rearrangement joins TRBV5-6 to TRBJ1-2; D is ambiguous. V lost 0 bases, J lost 4 bases, and 13 bases lay in between. CDR1 is SGHDT and CDR2 is YYEEEE in the germline V gene. CDR3 length equals 15 residues. Combining the CDR3 with reference TRBV5-6 and TRBJ1-2 gives the whole variable domain DAGVTQSPTHLIKTRGQQVTLRCSPKSGHDTVSWYQQALGQGPQFIFQYYEEEERQRGNFPDRFSGHQFPNYSSELNVNALLLGDSALYLCASSLDGLIVYGYTFGSGTRLTVV.

This chain joins TRBV5-6 and TRBJ2-5; no definite D call. The J call is doubtful: the DNA matches TRBJ2-7 better. In germline, CDR1 is SGHDT, CDR2 YYEEEE. This CDR3 has 11 residues. CDR3 nucleotides: TGTGCCAGCAGCGTCTCCTACGAGCAGTACTTC. Its protein is CASSVSYEQYF.

V gene TRBV5-6 combines with J gene TRBJ2-3; 12 bases fit TRBD2. CDR1 is SGHDT, CDR2 YYEEEE, per germline. This CDR3 contains 14 residues. Trimming cost V 4 bases and J 5 bases; bases outside gene matches: 2. CDR3 sequence: CASSKLAGGDTQYF. CDR3 DNA sequence: TGTGCCAGCAGCAAACTAGCGGGGGGAGATACGCAGTATTTT. Combining the CDR3 with reference TRBV5-6 and TRBJ2-3 gives the whole variable domain DAGVTQSPTHLIKTRGQQVTLRCSPKSGHDTVSWYQQALGQGPQFIFQYYEEEERQRGNFPDRFSGHQFPNYSSELNVNALLLGDSALYLCASSKLAGGDTQYFGPGTRLTVL.

CDR3 protein: CASSPGTGRTYNEQFF. The CDR3 DNA follows: TGTGCCAGTAGTCCCGGGACAGGAAGAACCTACAATGAGCAGTTCTTC. V is TRBV19 and J is TRBJ2-1; 8 bases line up with TRBD1. Germline values: CDR1 LNHDA, CDR2 SQIVND (reference sequence). The CDR3 runs to 16 residues. V dropped 5 bases and J dropped 2; count of bases not matched to a gene: 8.

This clone was detected once. The chain has TRBV4-2 and TRBJ1-2; the D gene is possibly TRBD1 (6 bases). Trimming left V 2 bases short and J 4 bases short, with 14 bases between. Germline V gene data show CDR1 as LGHNA and CDR2 as YNFKEQ. The CDR3 is 15 amino acids. The DNA of the CDR3 is TGTGCCAGCAGCCAACTTACAGGGTACGTCTATGGCTACACCTTC. Translated: CASSQLTGYVYGYTF.

This chain links TRBV5-1 with TRBJ2-7; 10 bases agree with TRBD1. V lost 4 bases, J lost 0 bases, and 7 bases stayed unmatched. The CDR3 is made up of 16 amino acids. Germline CDR1 is SGHRS and CDR2 is YFSETQ. The CDR3 DNA is TGCGCCAGCAGCATCACGGACAGGGGGTACTCCTACGAGCAGTACTTC. This sequence encodes CASSITDRGYSYEQYF.

This clone has more than one count but fewer than ten. This sequence joins TRBV9 and TRBJ1-1; D possibly corresponds to TRBD1 (6 bases). V was pared by 5 bases and J by 3 bases, with 17 bases between. Germline V CDR1 and CDR2: SGDLS, YYNGEE. The CDR3 extends over 15 amino acids. The DNA of the CDR3 is TGTGCCAGCAGGTCCCACCCAGGGGCGGACACTGAAGCTTTCTTT. Encoded protein: CASRSHPGADTEAFF.

The chain employs TRBV5-1 and TRBJ2-1; a weak D match, TRBD2 (5 bases). V was shortened by 0 bases and J by 9 bases, with 7 bases between the two germline ends. Germline loops: CDR1 SGHRS, CDR2 YFSETQ. The CDR3 is 12 residues long. The CDR3 DNA sequence: TGCGCCAGCAGCTTGGAGGCGGGTGAGCAGTTCTTC. It encodes CASSLEAGEQFF.

The gene calls are TRBV19 and TRBJ1-4, with 7 nucleotides matching TRBD1. Germline values: CDR1 LNHDA, CDR2 SQIVND (reference sequence). This CDR3 comprises 15 residues. Trimming cost V 5 bases and J 3 bases; bases outside gene matches: 6. For the CDR3, the DNA is TGTGCCAGTAGTTTTAGACAGGGCCCTAATGAAAAACTGTTTTTT. Translation gives CASSFRQGPNEKLFF.

J is TRBJ2-3 and V is TRBV7-9; TRBD1 aligns across 9 bases. The CDR3 covers 17 residues. Trimming took 0 bases from V and 3 from J; bases not matched to a gene: 7. Germline V gene sequence: CDR1 SEHNR, CDR2 FQNEAQ (reference sequence). CDR3 coding DNA: TGTGCCAGCAGCTTAGCCTACAGGGGGCATGTAACAGATACGCAGTATTTT. The encoded protein is CASSLAYRGHVTDTQYF.

The rearrangement links TRBV6-6 to TRBJ1-5; 7 bases are a match to TRBD1. CDR1 and CDR2 from the germline V gene are MNHNY and SVGAGI (reference sequence). The junction had 5 bases not matched to a gene; V was cut back by 0 bases and J by 15 bases. The CDR3 covers 12 residues. The CDR3, as DNA: TGTGCCAGCAGTTACTCGGGGCAGGGGGGGCATTTT. As protein: CASSYSGQGGHF.

This rearrangement joins TRBV6-1 to TRBJ2-1; 7 bases are shared with TRBD2. The germline gives CDR1 MNHNS, CDR2 SASEGT. J lost 7 bases, V lost 2 bases, and 8 bases had no gene match. This CDR3 comprises 15 residues. Here the CDR3 DNA reads TGTGCCAGCAGTGAAAATGCGGGAGAGGCGAATGAGCAGTTCTTC. Translation: CASSENAGEANEQFF.

This chain connects TRBV25-1 to TRBJ2-4; D remains ambiguous. The CDR3 is 15 amino acids. V was pared by 4 bases and J by 1 base, with 11 bases between. CDR1 is MGHDK, CDR2 SYGVNS, per germline. The CDR3 loop is CASSGPSLAKNIQYF. The CDR3 DNA reads as TGTGCCAGCAGTGGTCCGTCCTTGGCCAAAAACATTCAGTACTTC. The entire variable domain, with the rest obtained from reference TRBV25-1 and TRBJ2-4, is as follows: EADIYQTPRYLVIGTGKKITLECSQTMGHDKMYWYQQDPGMELHLIHYSYGVNSTEKGDLSSESTVSRIRTEHFPLTLESARPSHTSQYLCASSGPSLAKNIQYFGAGTRLSVL.

The J gene is TRBJ1-5, the V gene TRBV7-2; unclear D gene. Germline CDR1 SGHTA, CDR2 FQGNSA. This CDR3 region has 16 residues. Trimming shortened V by 4 bases and J by 1 base, and 14 bases separated the two germline ends. CDR3 sequence: CASSSQYRSSNQPQHF. CDR3 sequence (DNA): TGTGCCAGCAGCTCGCAGTACAGATCCAGCAATCAGCCCCAGCATTTT.

The rearrangement uses TRBV19 and TRBJ2-1, with D unresolved. Trimming took off 5 bases at V and 3 bases at J, with 11 bases between the two ends. CDR3 length equals 14 residues. Germline V CDR1 and CDR2: LNHDA, SQIVND (reference sequence). CDR3 loop: CASSVGPFYNEQFF. As DNA, the CDR3 is TGTGCCAGTAGTGTAGGGCCCTTCTACAATGAGCAGTTCTTC.

The chain couples TRBV27 to TRBJ1-5; TRBD1 is a possible D gene (5 bases). Germline values: CDR1 MNHEY, CDR2 SMNVEV (reference sequence). V lost 3 bases and J 0 bases, leaving 9 bases between the germline ends. The CDR3 runs to 15 residues. The CDR3 sequence is CASSFQGDSNQPQHF. In nucleotides, the CDR3 is TGTGCCAGCAGTTTTCAAGGGGATAGCAATCAGCCCCAGCATTTT.

CDR3 bases: TGCGCCAGCAGCTATAGTCCGGGGGGAGAGACCCAGTACTTC. Translation: CASSYSPGGETQYF. V and J are TRBV5-1 and TRBJ2-5, with 7 bases identical to TRBD2. The CDR3 has 14 residues. Trimming cost V 3 bases and J 4 bases; bases outside gene matches: 6. From germline, CDR1 is SGHRS and CDR2 YFSETQ.

This clone was found a few times. The chain joins TRBV6-5 to TRBJ2-2; D ambiguous. Germline V gives CDR1 MNHEY, CDR2 SVGAGI. CDR3 length: 13 residues. The germline V and J ends were trimmed by 3 bases and 6 bases, with 8 bases remaining between them. In DNA form, the CDR3 reads TGTGCCAGCAGTTATATTGGGCCCGGGGAGCTGTTTTTT. This gives the protein CASSYIGPGELFF.

Remarks on this clone: One end of the junction does not line up with germline, which may come from a read error. The rearrangement links TRBV20-1 to TRBJ1-2; possible D gene TRBD1, 5 bases. The germline V gene encodes CDR1 DFQATT and CDR2 SNEGSKA (reference sequence). The CDR3 sequence is 11 residues long. The CDR3 loop is CSASQGVGYAF. The CDR3 DNA sequence: TGCAGTGCTAGTCAAGGGGTTGGCTACGCCTTC.

The rearrangement uses TRBV5-1 and TRBJ1-5, with D perhaps matching TRBD1 (6 bases). V dropped 2 bases and J dropped 6 bases, with 27 bases sitting between them. Germline assignment: CDR1 SGHRS and CDR2 YFSETQ. This CDR3 is built from 19 residues. The CDR3 DNA follows: TGCGCCAGCAGCTTACCGGGACACCGATTGGGGCCTGAATGTCAGCCCCAGCATTTT. It translates to CASSLPGHRLGPECQPQHF.

CDR3 loop: CASSLDYNKYNEQFF. CDR3 nucleotide sequence: TGTGCCAGCAGCTTAGACTACAACAAATACAATGAGCAGTTCTTC. The rearrangement links TRBV7-2 to TRBJ2-1; D is unresolved. Germline V gene sequence: CDR1 SGHTA, CDR2 FQGNSA. CDR3 size: 15 residues. Trimming took 1 base from V and 4 from J, leaving 11 bases between them.

This chain links TRBV6-5 with TRBJ1-1, with TRBD1 matching over 12 bases. The germline V gene encodes CDR1 MNHEY and CDR2 SVGAGI. The CDR3 extends over 16 amino acids. V was pared by 0 bases and J by 11 bases, with 10 bases of the junction left unmatched. CDR3 loop: CASSYSGQGARNYAFF. CDR3 bases: TGTGCCAGCAGTTACTCGGGACAGGGGGCCCGAAACTACGCTTTCTTT.

CDR3: CASSPSTGGTEAFF. CDR3 DNA: TGTGCCAGCTCACCGTCCACAGGGGGCACTGAAGCTTTCTTT. This chain links TRBV18 with TRBJ1-1; 8 bases agree with TRBD1. This CDR3 is built from 14 residues. With V trimmed by 3 bases and J by 4 bases, 4 bases remained unmatched. Germline CDR1 is KGHSH and CDR2 is LQKENI. The variable domain in full, completed from reference TRBV18 and TRBJ1-1, reads NAGVMQNPRHLVRRRGQEARLRCSPMKGHSHVYWYRQLPEEGLKFMVYLQKENIIDESGMPKERFSAEFPKEGPSILRIQQVVRGDSAAYFCASSPSTGGTEAFFGQGTRLTVV.